Presented here are 32 T cell receptor beta chains from one specimen sequenced in a study of OX40 agonist ivuxolimab in advanced cancers. The repertoire was sequenced with immunoSEQ multiplex PCR; TCRdb's copy has only in-frame clones and lacks some. The repertoire has about 69,000 clones, 91% of them found once; the top ten carry roughly 15%. The sequencing used CD4+ or CD8+ T cells sorted from blood, collected in a trial of the OX40 agonist ivuxolimab. All receptors come from an adult with an advanced solid tumor such as melanoma, head and neck, liver or kidney cancer.

This sequence joins TRBV7-8 and TRBJ2-2, with 7 bases lining up with TRBD1. Germline trimming cut 5 bases from V and 7 bases from J; bases unmatched to any gene: 10. CDR1 is SGHVS and CDR2 is FQNEAQ in the germline V gene. This CDR3 contains 15 residues. CDR3 nucleotides: TGTGCCAGCAGCAGAGAGGACAGGCAGGACGGGGAGCTGTTTTTT. Its protein is CASSREDRQDGELFF.

This chain joins TRBV7-9 and TRBJ1-1, with TRBD1 as a possible D gene (5 bases). This CDR3 is built from 15 residues. Germline assignment: CDR1 SEHNR and CDR2 FQNEAQ (reference sequence). V lost 3 bases and J lost 5, with 16 bases in between. CDR3 bases: TGTGCCAGCAGCTTCCCGACCCGGGGGATTACTGAAGCTTTCTTT. As protein: CASSFPTRGITEAFF. Full variable domain (missing parts from reference TRBV7-9 and TRBJ1-1): DTGVSQNPRHKITKRGQNVTFRCDPISEHNRLYWYRQTLGQGPEFLTYFQNEAQLEKSRLLSDRFSAERPKGSFSTLEIQRTEQGDSAMYLCASSFPTRGITEAFFGQGTRLTVV.

The V gene is TRBV14, the J gene TRBJ2-3; D is undetermined. Germline assignment: CDR1 SGHDN and CDR2 FVKESK. The V gene lost 3 bases and the J gene lost 3 bases, with 7 bases spanning the gap. The CDR3 sequence is 13 residues long. This chain's CDR3 is CASSQFRTDTQYF. The CDR3, as DNA: TGTGCCAGCAGCCAGTTCAGAACAGATACGCAGTATTTT. The full variable domain, its missing parts supplied by reference TRBV14 and TRBJ2-3, is EAGVTQFPSHSVIEKGQTVTLRCDPISGHDNLYWYRRVMGKEIKFLLHFVKESKQDESGMPNNRFLAERTGGTYSTLKVQPAELEDSGVYFCASSQFRTDTQYFGPGTRLTVL.

The chain uses TRBV27 and TRBJ2-1; tentatively, D is TRBD1 (7 bases). The V end lost 3 bases, the J end lost 13 bases, and 19 bases lay between the germline ends. The length of the CDR3 is 14 residues. Germline CDR1 reads MNHEY; CDR2 reads SMNVEV (reference sequence). This CDR3 is CASSLTGQLGGQFF. In DNA, the CDR3 is TGTGCCAGCAGTTTGACGGGACAGCTCGGGGGCCAGTTCTTC.

The chain combines TRBV11-2 with TRBJ2-1; maybe TRBD1 (7 bases). Germline values: CDR1 SGHAT, CDR2 FQNNGV. V was cut by 6 bases and J by 2 bases, with 17 bases left in between. This CDR3 has 16 amino acids. The DNA for the CDR3 is TGTGCCAGCAGTTATGGCAGGGGGAGGACCTACAATGAGCAGTTCTTC. Its protein is CASSYGRGRTYNEQFF.

This chain uses TRBV9 with TRBJ2-3; 10 nucleotides agree with TRBD2. The CDR3 length is 16 residues. J lost 2 bases, V lost 4 bases, and 7 bases had no gene match. Germline CDR1 reads SGDLS; CDR2 reads YYNGEE. The CDR3 loop is CASSPALAGSTDTQYF. The CDR3 DNA is TGTGCCAGCAGCCCAGCACTAGCGGGATCCACAGATACGCAGTATTTT.

V and J are TRBV29-1 and TRBJ2-1; D uncertain. Trimming cost V 3 bases and J 0 bases, with 6 bases left between them. Germline V gene data show CDR1 as SQVTM and CDR2 as ANQGSEA. The CDR3 extends over 13 amino acids. The CDR3 DNA sequence: TGCAGCGTTGAGGAGCGCTCCTACAATGAGCAGTTCTTC. Encoded protein: CSVEERSYNEQFF.

The chain uses TRBV19 and TRBJ1-2, with 8 bases that match TRBD1. Trimming at V came to 6 bases and at J to 5 bases, leaving 17 bases not matched to a gene. This CDR3 has 17 amino acids. Germline lookup yields CDR1 LNHDA and CDR2 SQIVND (reference sequence). The CDR3 loop reads CASRNVGQEVLRYGYTF. CDR3 nucleotide sequence: TGTGCCAGTAGGAACGTGGGACAGGAGGTGTTAAGGTATGGCTACACCTTC. Drawing the rest from reference TRBV19 and TRBJ1-2, the complete variable domain is DGGITQSPKYLFRKEGQNVTLSCEQNLNHDAMYWYRQDPGQGLRLIYYSQIVNDFQKGDIAEGYSVSREKKESFPLTVTSAQKNPTAFYLCASRNVGQEVLRYGYTFGSGTRLTVV.

The DNA of the CDR3 is TGCGCCAGCAGCCAAGGAAGGGGAGGGGTGCCTGGGACCCAGTACTTC. Translated, it gives CASSQGRGGVPGTQYF. V usage is TRBV4-1 and J usage is TRBJ2-5, with 7 bases lining up with TRBD2. Germline lookup yields CDR1 MGHRA and CDR2 YSYEKL. V trimming: 1 base; J trimming: 7 bases; junction bases outside the gene matches: 12. This CDR3 has 16 amino acids.

The V gene is TRBV5-1, the J gene TRBJ1-2; D unclear. V was shortened by 1 base and J by 0 bases, with 7 bases between the two germline ends. Germline CDR1 SGHRS, CDR2 YFSETQ. This CDR3 is 14 amino acids long. The CDR3 is CASSLPGSNYGYTF. The CDR3 DNA reads TGCGCCAGCAGCTTGCCAGGCTCTAACTATGGCTACACCTTC.

The genes are TRBV5-1 and TRBJ2-7; D perhaps matches TRBD2 (6 bases). Germline assignment: CDR1 SGHRS and CDR2 YFSETQ. The length of the CDR3 is 14 residues. V lost 0 bases, J lost 6 bases, and 13 bases lay in between. This CDR3 is CASSLVGGRGEQYF. The CDR3 DNA sequence: TGCGCCAGCAGCTTGGTGGGGGGAAGGGGCGAGCAGTACTTC.

The chain has TRBV11-3 and TRBJ2-1; D is ambiguous. Germline V gene data show CDR1 as SGHNT and CDR2 as YENEEA. The CDR3 is 13 residues long. The germline V and J ends were trimmed by 5 bases and 8 bases, with 13 bases remaining between them. This CDR3 is CASSARVLHEQFF. The CDR3 DNA sequence: TGTGCCAGCAGCGCCCGGGTTTTACATGAGCAGTTCTTC.

The chain has TRBV4-3 and TRBJ1-2; 9 bases line up with TRBD1. Germline loops: CDR1 LGHNA, CDR2 YSLEER. J gave up 5 bases and V 0 bases, and 4 bases lay outside the gene matches. CDR3 size: 15 residues. In nucleotides, the CDR3 is TGCGCCAGCAGCCAAGATCAGGACAGGGGATATGGCTACACCTTC. Its protein product is CASSQDQDRGYGYTF.

The V call is TRBV6-4, the J call TRBJ2-3, with TRBD2 matching over 7 bases. Per germline, CDR1 MRHNA and CDR2 SNTAGT. The ends lost 6 bases at V and 5 bases at J; junction bases unmatched: 8. The CDR3 has 14 amino acids. CDR3 region: CASREGGPGDTQYF. In DNA, the CDR3 is TGTGCCAGCAGAGAGGGAGGGCCTGGAGATACGCAGTATTTT.

V is TRBV11-3 and J is TRBJ2-5, with 8 bases matching TRBD2. Germline CDR1 reads SGHNT; CDR2 reads YENEEA. The CDR3 is 15 amino acids. The V segment lost 5 bases and the J segment 5 bases; nucleotides outside the gene matches: 10. Here the CDR3 reads CASSLSGGAFETQYF. The CDR3 DNA sequence: TGTGCCAGCAGCCTCAGCGGGGGCGCGTTTGAGACCCAGTACTTC.

The J gene is TRBJ2-7, the V gene TRBV27; 9 nucleotides line up with TRBD2. Germline CDR1 reads MNHEY; CDR2 reads SMNVEV (reference sequence). The J segment lost 1 base and the V segment lost 8 bases, leaving 3 bases of the junction unmatched. There are 13 residues in the CDR3. The CDR3 here is CASRRGGSYEQYF. The CDR3 nucleotides are TGTGCCAGCCGGCGGGGGGGGTCCTACGAGCAGTACTTC.

This clone was counted between two and nine times. The chain couples TRBV6-1 to TRBJ2-7; D not resolved. The CDR3 totals 10 residues. V lost 10 bases and J 4 bases, leaving 8 bases between the germline ends. CDR1 and CDR2 from the germline V gene are MNHNS and SASEGT. CDR3 DNA: TGTGCCATTGGGGTTTACGAGCAGTACTTC. Translating it yields CAIGVYEQYF.

The chain uses TRBV12-2 and TRBJ1-3. TRBV12-2 is a recognized pseudogene. The CDR3 spans 16 residues. CDR3 in DNA: TGTGCAAGTCGCCCGGGGGATTTCGAAGCAGGAAACACCATATATTTT. Protein: CASRPGDFEAGNTIYF.

The V gene is TRBV10-1, the J gene TRBJ2-7; 9 bases map to TRBD1. Germline CDR1 and CDR2: WNHNN and SYGVQD (reference sequence). The CDR3 is made up of 14 amino acids. The junction had 6 bases not matched to a gene; V was cut back by 5 bases and J by 4 bases. The chain's CDR3 is CASSPGQGVYEQYF. CDR3 coding DNA: TGCGCCAGCAGTCCGGGACAGGGTGTTTACGAGCAGTACTTC.

This chain uses TRBV28 with TRBJ1-1; D is unclear. The germline V and J ends were trimmed by 7 bases and 1 base, with 10 bases remaining between them. Germline assignment: CDR1 MDHEN and CDR2 SYDVKM. There are 13 residues in the CDR3. DNA of the CDR3: TGTGCCAGCACCGACGGATGGAACACTGAAGCTTTCTTT. This codes for CASTDGWNTEAFF.

This chain links TRBV2 with TRBJ2-1, with no clear D. V lost 0 bases and J 4 bases, leaving 13 bases between the germline ends. This CDR3 is built from 16 residues. The V gene's germline CDR1 is SNHLY and CDR2 FYNNEI. The CDR3 is CASSEAVSVGYNEQFF. As DNA, the CDR3 is TGTGCCAGCAGTGAAGCTGTCTCAGTGGGTTACAATGAGCAGTTCTTC.

The chain is built from TRBV29-1 and TRBJ1-2; maybe TRBD1 (6 bases). Trimming shortened V by 5 bases and J by 7 bases, and 20 bases separated the two germline ends. Germline lookup yields CDR1 SQVTM and CDR2 ANQGSEA. This CDR3 is built from 14 residues. The CDR3 sequence is CSVYGPTGYRGYTF. For the CDR3, the DNA is TGCAGCGTTTACGGGCCAACAGGGTATCGTGGCTACACCTTC.

V gene TRBV28 combines with J gene TRBJ2-1; 7 bases match TRBD2. V trimming: 4 bases; J trimming: 0 bases; junction bases outside the gene matches: 6. The length of the CDR3 is 16 residues. Germline values: CDR1 MDHEN, CDR2 SYDVKM. CDR3 residues: CASSSQAGPSYNEQFF. The DNA for the CDR3 is TGTGCCAGCAGTTCCCAAGCGGGACCCTCCTACAATGAGCAGTTCTTC.

This sequence joins TRBV4-1 and TRBJ1-2; weak D call: TRBD1 (5 bases). V was cut by 0 bases and J by 2 bases, with 16 bases left in between. The CDR3 totals 17 residues. The germline V gene encodes CDR1 MGHRA and CDR2 YSYEKL. The DNA of the CDR3 is TGCGCCAGCAGCCAAGACCGGGCAGGGAGCACGAACTATGGCTACACCTTC. This codes for CASSQDRAGSTNYGYTF.

This chain links TRBV11-3 with TRBJ2-1; D unclear. Trimming pared 5 bases from V and 5 bases from J, leaving 13 bases between. CDR1 is SGHNT, CDR2 YENEEA, per germline. The CDR3 contains 14 residues. CDR3 DNA sequence: TGTGCCAGCAGCATTAGAGGAGTGAACAATGAGCAGTTCTTC. It codes for CASSIRGVNNEQFF.

The chain combines TRBV4-2 with TRBJ1-2; possible D gene TRBD1, 5 bases. The CDR3 runs to 13 residues. The V gene's germline CDR1 is LGHNA and CDR2 YNFKEQ. V gave up 3 bases and J gave up 8 bases, with 13 bases separating them. CDR3 nucleotide sequence: TGTGCCAGCAGCCAGACAGAAGGCACGGGCTACACCTTC. Amino acid sequence: CASSQTEGTGYTF.

V usage is TRBV9 and J usage is TRBJ2-5; 10 bases are a match to TRBD2. V was pared by 0 bases and J by 5 bases, with 10 bases of the junction left unmatched. There are 17 residues in the CDR3. The V gene's germline CDR1 is SGDLS and CDR2 YYNGEE. CDR3 in DNA: TGTGCCAGCAGCGTAGGCGAGACTAGCGGGTTCCGGGAGACCCAGTACTTC. This encodes CASSVGETSGFRETQYF. The full variable domain, in which reference TRBV9 and TRBJ2-5 provide the parts outside the CDR3, is DSGVTQTPKHLITATGQRVTLRCSPRSGDLSVYWYQQSLDQGLQFLIQYYNGEERAKGNILERFSAQQFPDLHSELNLSSLELGDSALYFCASSVGETSGFRETQYFGPGTRLLVL.

The chain joins TRBV11-1 to TRBJ2-1; 8 nucleotides agree with TRBD2. This CDR3 has 14 residues. The J segment lost 12 bases and the V segment lost 5 bases, leaving 12 bases of the junction unmatched. Germline V CDR1 and CDR2: SGHAT, FQDESV (reference sequence). The CDR3 nucleotides are TGTGCCAGCAGCGCAACGGGACTAGAGAATTGGCAGTTCTTC. Protein: CASSATGLENWQFF.

CDR3 coding DNA: TGTGCCAGTAGCCGCCAGAATCAGGAGTACGAGCAGTACTTC. It specifies CASSRQNQEYEQYF. V is TRBV19 and J is TRBJ2-7; D not certain. Germline CDR1 LNHDA, CDR2 SQIVND (reference sequence). CDR3 length equals 14 residues. V was pared by 6 bases and J by 4 bases, with 16 bases between.

The rearrangement uses TRBV14 and TRBJ1-1; D is unresolved. The V end was cut by 5 bases, the J end by 4 bases, with 17 bases between. CDR3 length equals 15 residues. Germline loops: CDR1 SGHDN, CDR2 FVKESK. Written as DNA, the CDR3 is TGTGCCAGCAGCGGGAGGAGCGTTATGGGCACTGAAGCTTTCTTT. The encoded protein is CASSGRSVMGTEAFF.

This chain joins TRBV5-6 and TRBJ2-2, with D unresolved. Germline CDR1 and CDR2: SGHDT and YYEEEE. V gave up 0 bases and J gave up 0 bases, with 3 bases separating them. The CDR3 runs to 14 residues. The CDR3 spells CASSLVPNTGELFF. CDR3 DNA: TGTGCCAGCAGCTTGGTCCCGAACACCGGGGAGCTGTTTTTT.

V is TRBV11-3 and J is TRBJ1-1; D uncertain. Germline CDR1 SGHNT, CDR2 YENEEA. This CDR3 region has 12 residues. V gave up 4 bases and J gave up 4 bases, with 7 bases separating them. The CDR3 sequence: CASSSEGTEAFF. The DNA for the CDR3 is TGTGCCAGCAGCTCGGAAGGCACTGAAGCTTTCTTT. Complete variable domain (other parts from reference TRBV11-3 and TRBJ1-1): EAGVVQSPRYKIIEKKQPVAFWCNPISGHNTLYWYLQNLGQGPELLIRYENEEAVDDSQLPKDRFSAERLKGVDSTLKIQPAELGDSAVYLCASSSEGTEAFFGQGTRLTVV.